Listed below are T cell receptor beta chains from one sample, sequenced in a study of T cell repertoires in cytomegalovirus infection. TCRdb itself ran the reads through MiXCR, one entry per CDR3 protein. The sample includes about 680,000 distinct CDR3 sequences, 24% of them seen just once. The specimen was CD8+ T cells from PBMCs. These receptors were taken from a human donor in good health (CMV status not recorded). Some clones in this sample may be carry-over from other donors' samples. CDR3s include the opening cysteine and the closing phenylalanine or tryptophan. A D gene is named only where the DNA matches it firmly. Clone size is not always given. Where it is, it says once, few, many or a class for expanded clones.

DNA: TGCAGTGCTGGCGTCTGGGAAAAACTGTTTTTT
CDR3: CSAGVWEKLFF
D: -
size: -
J: TRBJ1-4
V: TRBV20-1

DNA: TGTGCCAGCAGCTGGACAGTCGAAGTTTTCTTT
CDR3: CASSWTVEVFF
D: -
size: -
J: TRBJ1-1
V: TRBV7-9

DNA: TGTGCCAGCAGTGAGGAGGGACCAGAGATTTCGTACACTGAAGCTTTCTTT
CDR3: CASSEEGPEISYTEAFF
D: -
size: -
J: TRBJ1-1
V: TRBV2

DNA: TGTGCCATCTCACTAGCGGGGGACAATGAGCAGTTCTTC
CDR3: CAISLAGDNEQFF
D: TRBD2
size: -
J: TRBJ2-1
V: TRBV10-3

DNA: TGTGCCAGCAGTTTATTGGACATCTCTGGGGCCAACGTCCTGACTTTC
CDR3: CASSLLDISGANVLTF
D: -
size: few
J: TRBJ2-6
V: TRBV28

DNA: TGTGCCAGCAGCGAGACTAGCGGGCCATCCTACAATGAGCAGTTCTTC
CDR3: CASSETSGPSYNEQFF
D: TRBD2
size: many
J: TRBJ2-1
V: TRBV7-2

DNA: TGTGCCAGCAGCTTAACAGCGACAGGGGATTCGCAAGGCTACACCTTC
CDR3: CASSLTATGDSQGYTF
D: TRBD1
size: -
J: TRBJ1-2
V: TRBV7-6

DNA: TGCGCCAGCAGCTTGGAACTAGCGGGGAGAGATGAGCAGTTCTTC
CDR3: CASSLELAGRDEQFF
D: TRBD2
size: few
J: TRBJ2-1
V: TRBV5-1

DNA: TGTGCCAGCAGCCCCCCGACAGGGAGTAACTATGGCTACACCTTC
CDR3: CASSPPTGSNYGYTF
D: TRBD1
size: few
J: TRBJ1-2
V: TRBV14

DNA: TGTGCCAGCAGTCCTCCGGGCGGGGGCGGGAAGACCCAGTACTTC
CDR3: CASSPPGGGGKTQYF
D: -
size: many
J: TRBJ2-5
V: TRBV28

DNA: TGTGCCAGCAGCTTATTGGACGGTCCGGCGAGCCCCCAGCATTTT
CDR3: CASSLLDGPASPQHF
D: -
size: few
J: TRBJ1-5
V: TRBV7-2

DNA: TGTGCCAGCAGTCCCGGGGTAGCGGGGGCCCCGGGCTACAATGAGCAGTTCTTC
CDR3: CASSPGVAGAPGYNEQFF
D: TRBD2
size: once
J: TRBJ2-1
V: TRBV27

DNA: TGTGCCATCAGTGCTGGGCGGGGGGACCCCGAATACAATGAGCAGTTCTTC
CDR3: CAISAGRGDPEYNEQFF
D: TRBD2
size: -
J: TRBJ2-1
V: TRBV10-3

DNA: TGTGCCACCCACACACTAGAAACCGGGACAGGCGCCACTGAAGCTTTCTTT
CDR3: CATHTLETGTGATEAFF
D: TRBD1
size: few
J: TRBJ1-1
V: TRBV6-2/TRBV6-3

DNA: TGTGCCAGCAGCCCCGGGTACGGGGAGCTGTTTTTT
CDR3: CASSPGYGELFF
D: -
size: -
J: TRBJ2-2
V: TRBV14

DNA: TGTGCCAGCAGTGACCTCGGGTTATACCTGTTTTTT
CDR3: CASSDLGLYLFF
D: -
size: -
J: TRBJ1-4
V: TRBV2

DNA: TGTGCCAGCAGACAAAATTTCCAGGGGCGAAACACTGAAGCTTTCTTT
CDR3: CASRQNFQGRNTEAFF
D: -
size: -
J: TRBJ1-1
V: TRBV3-1

DNA: TGTGCCAGCAGTCGGACAGGGAGAAAGTACCAAGAGACCCAGTACTTC
CDR3: CASSRTGRKYQETQYF
D: TRBD1
size: -
J: TRBJ2-5
V: TRBV6-1

DNA: TGTGCCACCCTTCAAGTATTACTAGCCAAAAACATTCAGTACTTC
CDR3: CATLQVLLAKNIQYF
D: -
size: few
J: TRBJ2-4
V: TRBV2

DNA: TGTGCCACCCAGGGTAACACTGAAGCTTTCTTT
CDR3: CATQGNTEAFF
D: -
size: few
J: TRBJ1-1
V: TRBV2

DNA: TGTGCCATCAGAAAGCAGGACGAGCAGTACTTC
CDR3: CAIRKQDEQYF
D: -
size: -
J: TRBJ2-7
V: TRBV10-3

DNA: TGTGCCAGCAGCACATCTACAGGGGCGTACACAGATACGCAGTATTTT
CDR3: CASSTSTGAYTDTQYF
D: TRBD1
size: few
J: TRBJ2-3
V: TRBV7-6

DNA: TGTGCCAGCATCCACTCAGAGGGGGCGAAGGATGGCTACACCTTC
CDR3: CASIHSEGAKDGYTF
D: TRBD1
size: few
J: TRBJ1-2
V: TRBV28

DNA: TGTGCCACCCCAAATACAGGGACCGGGGAGCTGTTTTTT
CDR3: CATPNTGTGELFF
D: -
size: -
J: TRBJ2-2
V: TRBV2

DNA: TGTGCCAGCAGCTTAGGGCTGATAGACACTGAAGCTTTCTTT
CDR3: CASSLGLIDTEAFF
D: -
size: -
J: TRBJ1-1
V: TRBV7-9

DNA: TGTGCCAGCACCCCCGCGGGGGGGCCTGGCGGGGAGCTGTTTTTT
CDR3: CASTPAGGPGGELFF
D: TRBD2
size: -
J: TRBJ2-2
V: TRBV7-6

DNA: TGCAGCGGTACAGCGGTTGGCAATGAGCAGTTCTTC
CDR3: CSGTAVGNEQFF
D: -
size: few
J: TRBJ2-1
V: TRBV29-1

DNA: TGTGCCAGCAGCCAAGATGGAGACAGGGGGGACGAGACCCAGTACTTC
CDR3: CASSQDGDRGDETQYF
D: TRBD1
size: -
J: TRBJ2-5
V: TRBV4-2

DNA: TGTGCCAGCAGTTACTCACGGGGGGCTTCCTACAATGAGCAGTTCTTC
CDR3: CASSYSRGASYNEQFF
D: -
size: -
J: TRBJ2-1
V: TRBV6-6

DNA: TGCAGTGCTGAACCTCCGGGACTAGCGGTATGGGATACGCAGTATTTT
CDR3: CSAEPPGLAVWDTQYF
D: TRBD2
size: -
J: TRBJ2-3
V: TRBV20-1

DNA: TGTGCCAGCAGTTTACCGGACGTAGCGAGGAGGGGCAATGAGCAGTTCTTC
CDR3: CASSLPDVARRGNEQFF
D: -
size: -
J: TRBJ2-1
V: TRBV28

DNA: TGTGCCAGCAGTTACTTTACCGGGAGAGGGACTGAAGCTTTCTTT
CDR3: CASSYFTGRGTEAFF
D: -
size: many
J: TRBJ1-1
V: TRBV6-5

DNA: TGTGCCAGCAGTTACTTCAATCAGCCCCAGCATTTT
CDR3: CASSYFNQPQHF
D: -
size: many
J: TRBJ1-5
V: TRBV6-2/TRBV6-3

DNA: TGTGCCATCAGTGGTAGACAGGGGGCAGGGACTGAAGCTTTCTTT
CDR3: CAISGRQGAGTEAFF
D: TRBD1
size: few
J: TRBJ1-1
V: TRBV10-3

DNA: TGCGCCAGCAGTGAGTTGGGGACTCGCACAGATACGCAGTATTTT
CDR3: CASSELGTRTDTQYF
D: -
size: few
J: TRBJ2-3
V: TRBV10-2

DNA: TGTGCCAGCAGTTTTTGGGGCGGGGGAGCTCAAGAGACCCAGTACTTC
CDR3: CASSFWGGGAQETQYF
D: TRBD2
size: -
J: TRBJ2-5
V: TRBV28

DNA: TGTGCCAGCAGTTACACAGGGGTGGATGGCTACACCTTC
CDR3: CASSYTGVDGYTF
D: TRBD1
size: few
J: TRBJ1-2
V: TRBV6-5

DNA: TGTGCCAGCAGCTTAGCGCCCGGACCGTCGAACACTGAAGCTTTCTTT
CDR3: CASSLAPGPSNTEAFF
D: -
size: many
J: TRBJ1-1
V: TRBV7-2

DNA: TGCAGCGTTGAAGGGACACCCTATGGCTACACCTTC
CDR3: CSVEGTPYGYTF
D: -
size: -
J: TRBJ1-2
V: TRBV29-1

DNA: TGTGCCAGCAGCTCCCCCCAGGGGCCCCGCTACAATGAGCAGTTCTTC
CDR3: CASSSPQGPRYNEQFF
D: -
size: -
J: TRBJ2-1
V: TRBV13

DNA: TGTGCCAGCTCACCAGACCCGGGAACAGATACGCAGTATTTT
CDR3: CASSPDPGTDTQYF
D: -
size: -
J: TRBJ2-3
V: TRBV18

DNA: TGTGCCAGCAGCTTAGTGGACCTCAATGAGCAGTTCTTC
CDR3: CASSLVDLNEQFF
D: -
size: many
J: TRBJ2-1
V: TRBV7-2

DNA: TGCGCCAGCAGCTTACCGACACGCACAGATACGCAGTATTTT
CDR3: CASSLPTRTDTQYF
D: -
size: -
J: TRBJ2-3
V: TRBV5-1

DNA: TGTGCCAGCTCACGGACTAGCGGTCGCACAGATACGCAGTATTTT
CDR3: CASSRTSGRTDTQYF
D: TRBD2
size: -
J: TRBJ2-3
V: TRBV18

DNA: TGTGCCAGCAGTCCCTCGACCACGAACACCGGGGAGCTGTTTTTT
CDR3: CASSPSTTNTGELFF
D: -
size: many
J: TRBJ2-2
V: TRBV28

DNA: TGCAGCGTTGCTTCGGGTCCGGAGCAGTTCTTC
CDR3: CSVASGPEQFF
D: -
size: -
J: TRBJ2-1
V: TRBV29-1

DNA: TGTGCCAGCAGTCACCCAGGACGCGGCACTGAAGCTTTCTTT
CDR3: CASSHPGRGTEAFF
D: -
size: -
J: TRBJ1-1
V: TRBV28

DNA: TGTGCCAGCAGCAAAGGACAGGTATACGAGCAGTACTTC
CDR3: CASSKGQVYEQYF
D: TRBD1
size: many
J: TRBJ2-7
V: TRBV7-9

DNA: TGCAGCGTTGAAGTTCCCCGACTAGCGGGAGACGAGCAGTACTTC
CDR3: CSVEVPRLAGDEQYF
D: TRBD2
size: few
J: TRBJ2-7
V: TRBV29-1